This entry concerns a single T cell receptor beta chain. The sample originates from a study of blood T cell repertoires in COVID-19. Study in general: Samples taken during acute and convalescent COVID-19 were collected in the United States, Italy and Spain. Sources were T cells, B-cell-depleted T cells, or PBMCs; the material itself was cDNA or gDNA.

In the authors' workflow: Estimated nucleated cell counts came from reference gene primer amplification. Profiling relied on immunoSEQ multiplex PCR, and the TCRdb table lists in-frame clones only, not all of them. V and J calls plus clone size are reproduced from that table; the DNA served to infer D and trimming. This sample yields 400,000 to 450,000 clones, of which 70% to 90% are seen a single time; 1.4% belongs to the top ten. Germline lookup yields CDR1 MNHEY and CDR2 SVGEGT. V shed 0 bases and J shed 8 bases, with 13 bases lying between them. The CDR3 runs 15 residues. The chain combines TRBV6-2 or TRBV6-3 with TRBJ1-4; D remains ambiguous. The specimen was peripheral blood. The clonotype was recovered from a woman aged 30 to 39 with active or convalescent COVID-19. DNA for the CDR3: TGTGCCAGCAGTTACTCGGTAGCATCCCCAGAAAAACTGTTTTTT. This gives the protein CASSYSVASPEKLFF.